This T cell receptor (beta chain) was found in a study of PD-1 blockade in classical Hodgkin lymphoma. Study-wide results and caveats: Later analyses included only patients treated at least 1 year post-ASCT. TCR diversity in CD4+, not CD8+, cells rose significantly by C4D1.

The germline V gene encodes CDR1 MNHNS and CDR2 SASEGT. This CDR3 spans 13 amino acids. TCRdb's copy holds only in-frame clones and misses some; the assay was immunoSEQ multiplex PCR. The sample carries some 16,000 clones, 82% recorded once. Exposure to brentuximab vedotin varied, and each patient had relapsed following autologous stem cell transplantation. This clone was seen a handful of times. The antigen remains undetermined. The chain employs TRBV6-1 and TRBJ2-7; 9 bases line up with TRBD1. Sequences were derived from peripheral blood mononuclear cells (PBMCs), sampled before the second cycle of nivolumab. This TCR came from a human donor with classical Hodgkin lymphoma. The CDR3 reads CAHEGTGSNEQYF. CDR3 nucleotides: TGTGCGCACGAAGGGACAGGGAGCAACGAGCAGTACTTC.